Shown below are 7 T cell receptor beta chains from a single sample sequenced in a study of blood T cell repertoires in COVID-19. Generated by immunoSEQ multiplex PCR, the TCRdb table keeps only in-frame clones and is missing some. Of about 440,000 clones detected, around 89% appear once; the ten largest clones hold 4.3%. The specimen was peripheral blood. The receptor source for this set is a woman aged 25 to 39 with acute or convalescent COVID-19.

In the case of this clone: Other DNA sequences from this sample encode an identical CDR3 as well. J is TRBJ2-4 and V is TRBV2; 7 bases match TRBD1. V was pared by 6 bases and J by 1 base, with 6 bases of the junction left unmatched. CDR1 is SNHLY, CDR2 FYNNEI, per germline. The CDR3 extends over 15 amino acids. The CDR3 region has the DNA TGTGCCAGCAGCCCCACAGGGGTGGCCAAAAACATTCAGTACTTC. Amino acid sequence: CASSPTGVAKNIQYF.

This clone showed up just a few times. The chain couples TRBV9 to TRBJ1-2; no definite D call. Trimming removed 3 bases from V and 2 bases from J, with 17 bases in between. The CDR3 loop spans 16 amino acids. Germline V gene sequence: CDR1 SGDLS, CDR2 YYNGEE. The CDR3 sequence is CASSAPSEGSNYGYTF. The CDR3 DNA sequence: TGTGCCAGCAGCGCCCCCTCGGAGGGCTCCAACTATGGCTACACCTTC.

V is TRBV5-4 and J is TRBJ2-1; D perhaps matches TRBD1 (5 bases). The CDR3 extends over 15 amino acids. Germline-derived CDR1 and CDR2 are SGHNT and YYREEE (reference sequence). V was clipped by 2 bases and J by 0 bases, with 9 bases between them. CDR3 residues: CASSFDRASYNEQFF. Written as DNA, the CDR3 is TGTGCCAGCAGCTTTGACAGAGCCTCCTACAATGAGCAGTTCTTC.

The chain uses TRBV5-1 and TRBJ2-7; D is undetermined. The germline V gene encodes CDR1 SGHRS and CDR2 YFSETQ. The CDR3 loop spans 13 amino acids. Trimming removed 2 bases at V and 9 bases at J, with 15 bases between. CDR3 residues: CASSLSPLSVQYF. In nucleotides, the CDR3 is TGCGCCAGCAGCTTATCCCCCCTCTCAGTGCAGTACTTC.

CDR3 region: CASGGQGISPLHF. DNA of the CDR3: TGTGCCAGCGGGGGACAGGGTATCTCACCCCTCCACTTT. The genes are TRBV6-5 and TRBJ1-6, with 9 positions matching TRBD1. The germline CDR1 and CDR2 sequences are MNHEY and SVGAGI. V shed 8 bases and J 10 bases; nucleotides not matched to a gene: 6. This CDR3 contains 13 residues.

CDR3 sequence reads: CAWSSSGGYEQYF. CDR3 coding DNA: TGTGCCTGGAGTTCTTCCGGGGGCTACGAGCAGTACTTC. The gene calls are TRBV30 and TRBJ2-7, with a possible D match to TRBD2 (6 bases). CDR3 length: 13 amino acids. The V end was cut by 2 bases, the J end by 3 bases, with 11 bases between. Germline CDR1 GTSNPN, CDR2 SVGIG (reference sequence).

The chain employs TRBV7-9 and TRBJ2-7; 10 bases line up with TRBD1. J lost 2 bases, V lost 5 bases, and 9 bases had no gene match. CDR3 length equals 16 residues. Germline values: CDR1 SEHNR, CDR2 FQNEAQ (reference sequence). The CDR3 sequence is CASSVSGTGDTYEQYF. For the CDR3, the DNA is TGTGCCAGCAGCGTATCCGGGACAGGGGATACCTACGAGCAGTACTTC.